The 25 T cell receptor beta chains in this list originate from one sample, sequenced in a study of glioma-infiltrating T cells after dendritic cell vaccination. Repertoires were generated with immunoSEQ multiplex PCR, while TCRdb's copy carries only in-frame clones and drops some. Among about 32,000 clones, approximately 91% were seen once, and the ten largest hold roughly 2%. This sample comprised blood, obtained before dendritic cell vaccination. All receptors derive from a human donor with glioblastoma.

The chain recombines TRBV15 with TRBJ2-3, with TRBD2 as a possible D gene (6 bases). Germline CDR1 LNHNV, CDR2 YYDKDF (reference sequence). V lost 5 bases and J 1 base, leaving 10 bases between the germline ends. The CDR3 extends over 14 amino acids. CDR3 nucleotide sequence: TGTGCCACCAGCCGGGGGACTCGCACAGATACGCAGTATTTT. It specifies CATSRGTRTDTQYF.

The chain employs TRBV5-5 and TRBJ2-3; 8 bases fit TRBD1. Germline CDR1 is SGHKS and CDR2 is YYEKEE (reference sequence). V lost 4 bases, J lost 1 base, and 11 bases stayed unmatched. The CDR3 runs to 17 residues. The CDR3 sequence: CASSGGQGRGRTDTQYF. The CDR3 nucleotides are TGTGCCAGCAGCGGCGGACAGGGACGGGGTCGCACAGATACGCAGTATTTT.

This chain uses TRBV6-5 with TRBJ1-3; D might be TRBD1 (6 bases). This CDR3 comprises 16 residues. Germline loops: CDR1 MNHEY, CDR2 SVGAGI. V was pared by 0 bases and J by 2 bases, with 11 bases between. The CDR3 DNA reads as TGTGCCAGCAGTTACTCGAATGCAGGGGCTGGAAACACCATATATTTT. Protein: CASSYSNAGAGNTIYF.

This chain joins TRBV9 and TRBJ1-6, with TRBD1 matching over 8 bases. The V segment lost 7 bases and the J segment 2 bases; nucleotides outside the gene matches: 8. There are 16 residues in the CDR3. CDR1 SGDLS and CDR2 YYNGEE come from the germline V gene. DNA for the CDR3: TGTGCCAGCGCGCCCGGGACAGGTACCTATAATTCACCCCTCCACTTT. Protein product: CASAPGTGTYNSPLHF. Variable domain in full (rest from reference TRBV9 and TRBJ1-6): DSGVTQTPKHLITATGQRVTLRCSPRSGDLSVYWYQQSLDQGLQFLIQYYNGEERAKGNILERFSAQQFPDLHSELNLSSLELGDSALYFCASAPGTGTYNSPLHFGNGTRLTVT.

CDR3 nucleotides: TGCGCCAGCAGTGAGTCGTTTAGGGGAAACCTACGGACCGGGGAGCTGTTTTTT. This sequence encodes CASSESFRGNLRTGELFF. V gene TRBV10-1 combines with J gene TRBJ2-2; possibly TRBD1 for D (5 bases). Trimming pared 0 bases from V and 5 bases from J, leaving 19 bases between. Germline V gives CDR1 WNHNN, CDR2 SYGVQD (reference sequence). This CDR3 is built from 18 residues.

CDR3 nucleotide sequence: TGTGCCAGCAGCTTCGACAGGGGGAATTCACCCCTCCACTTT. This sequence encodes CASSFDRGNSPLHF. The V gene is TRBV11-2, the J gene TRBJ1-6; 9 bases map to TRBD1. After removal of 3 bases from V and 7 bases from J, the junction contained 1 base not matched to a gene. The CDR3 totals 14 residues. Germline V lookup: CDR1 SGHAT, CDR2 FQNNGV.

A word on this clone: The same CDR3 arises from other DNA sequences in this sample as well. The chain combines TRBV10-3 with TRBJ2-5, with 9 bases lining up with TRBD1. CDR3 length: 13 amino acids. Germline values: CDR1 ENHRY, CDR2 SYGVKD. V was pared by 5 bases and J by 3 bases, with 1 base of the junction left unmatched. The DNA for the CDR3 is TGTGCCATCAGTCGGGACAGGGAAGAGACCCAGTACTTC. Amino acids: CAISRDREETQYF.

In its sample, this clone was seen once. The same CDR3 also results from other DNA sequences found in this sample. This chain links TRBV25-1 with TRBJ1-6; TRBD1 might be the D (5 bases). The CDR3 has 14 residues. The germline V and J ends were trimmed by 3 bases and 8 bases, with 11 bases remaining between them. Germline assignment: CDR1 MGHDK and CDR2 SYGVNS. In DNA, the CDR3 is TGTGCCAGCAGTGATCACGGCAGGGATTCACCCCTCCACTTT. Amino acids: CASSDHGRDSPLHF.

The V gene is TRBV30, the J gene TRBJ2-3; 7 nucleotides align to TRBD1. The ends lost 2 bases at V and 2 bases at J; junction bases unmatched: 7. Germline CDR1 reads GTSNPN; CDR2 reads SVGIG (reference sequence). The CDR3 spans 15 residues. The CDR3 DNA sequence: TGTGCCTGGAGTCCGGACAGGAGAATCACAGATACGCAGTATTTT. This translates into CAWSPDRRITDTQYF. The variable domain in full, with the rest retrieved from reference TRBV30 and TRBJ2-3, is SQTIHQWPATLVQPVGSPLSLECTVEGTSNPNLYWYRQAAGRGLQLLFYSVGIGQISSEVPQNLSASRPQDRQFILSSKKLLLSDSGFYLCAWSPDRRITDTQYFGPGTRLTVL.

CDR3 region: CASSLTPSSYEQYF. The CDR3 coding sequence is TGCGCCAGCAGCTTAACCCCCAGCTCCTACGAGCAGTACTTC. The rearrangement uses TRBV5-1 and TRBJ2-7; no definite D call. CDR1 is SGHRS and CDR2 is YFSETQ in the germline V gene. With 2 bases removed from V and 0 bases from J, the gap between germline ends came to 9 bases. CDR3 length equals 14 residues.

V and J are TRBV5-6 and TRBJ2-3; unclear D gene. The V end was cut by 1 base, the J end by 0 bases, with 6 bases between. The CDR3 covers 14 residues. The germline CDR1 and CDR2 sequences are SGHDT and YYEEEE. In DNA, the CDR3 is TGTGCCAGCAGCTTGTCCCCAAGCACAGATACGCAGTATTTT. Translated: CASSLSPSTDTQYF.

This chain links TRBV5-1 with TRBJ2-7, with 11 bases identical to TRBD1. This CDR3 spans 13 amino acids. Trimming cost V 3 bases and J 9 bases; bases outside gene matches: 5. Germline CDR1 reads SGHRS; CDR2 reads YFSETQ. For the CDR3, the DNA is TGCGCCAGCAGCTCCCGGGACAGGGGGACGCAGTACTTC. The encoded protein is CASSSRDRGTQYF.

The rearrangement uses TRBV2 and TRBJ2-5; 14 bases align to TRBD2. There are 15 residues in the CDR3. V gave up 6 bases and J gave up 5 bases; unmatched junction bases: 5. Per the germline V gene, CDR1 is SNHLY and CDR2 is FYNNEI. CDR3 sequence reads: CASRLTSGGVETQYF. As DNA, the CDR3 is TGTGCCAGCAGACTGACTAGCGGGGGGGTGGAGACCCAGTACTTC.

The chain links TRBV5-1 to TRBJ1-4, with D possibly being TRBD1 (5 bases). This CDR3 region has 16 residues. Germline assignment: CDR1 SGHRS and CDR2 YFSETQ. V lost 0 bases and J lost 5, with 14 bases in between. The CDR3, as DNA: TGCGCCAGCAGCTTGGCGGCGGACATAGTCAATGAAAAACTGTTTTTT. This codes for CASSLAADIVNEKLFF.

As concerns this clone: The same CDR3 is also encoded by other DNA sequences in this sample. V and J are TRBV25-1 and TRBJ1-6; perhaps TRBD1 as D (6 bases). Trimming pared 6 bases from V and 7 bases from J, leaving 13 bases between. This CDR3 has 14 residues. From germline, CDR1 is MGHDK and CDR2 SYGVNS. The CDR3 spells CASSVRDRNSPLHF. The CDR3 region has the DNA TGTGCCAGCAGCGTGCGTGACAGGAATTCACCCCTCCACTTT.

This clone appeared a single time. CDR3 nucleotides: TGTGCCAGCAGCCAAGATCTTTCAGGGCACCAAAGCTATGGCTACACCTTC. It specifies CASSQDLSGHQSYGYTF. The chain joins TRBV4-2 to TRBJ1-2, with D tentatively TRBD1 (5 bases). V lost 0 bases and J 4 bases, leaving 18 bases between the germline ends. The CDR3 is made up of 17 amino acids. Germline-derived CDR1 and CDR2 are LGHNA and YNFKEQ.

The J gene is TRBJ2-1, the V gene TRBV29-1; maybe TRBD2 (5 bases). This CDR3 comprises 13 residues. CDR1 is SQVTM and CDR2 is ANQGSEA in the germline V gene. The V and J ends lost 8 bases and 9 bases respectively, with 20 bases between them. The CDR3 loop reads CSTRAGVDTEQFF. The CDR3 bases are TGCAGCACTCGGGCCGGGGTGGATACTGAGCAGTTCTTC.

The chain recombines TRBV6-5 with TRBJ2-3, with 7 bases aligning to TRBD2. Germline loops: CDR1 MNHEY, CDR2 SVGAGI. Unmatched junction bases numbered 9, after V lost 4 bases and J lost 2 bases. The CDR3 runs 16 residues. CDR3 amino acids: CASSSSGVPTTDTQYF. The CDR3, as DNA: TGTGCCAGCAGTTCAAGCGGGGTACCCACCACAGATACGCAGTATTTT.

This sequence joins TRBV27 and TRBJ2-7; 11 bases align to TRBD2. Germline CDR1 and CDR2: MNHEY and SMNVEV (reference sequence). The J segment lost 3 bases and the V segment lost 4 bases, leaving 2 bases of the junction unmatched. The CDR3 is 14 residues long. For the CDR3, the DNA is TGTGCCAGCAGTTGGCTAGCGGGGGGCTACGAGCAGTACTTC. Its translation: CASSWLAGGYEQYF.

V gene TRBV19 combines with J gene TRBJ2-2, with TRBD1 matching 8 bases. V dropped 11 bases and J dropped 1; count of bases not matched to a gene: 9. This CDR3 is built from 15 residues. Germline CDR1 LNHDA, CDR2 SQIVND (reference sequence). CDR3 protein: CASKQGQENTGELFF. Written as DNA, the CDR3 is TGTGCCTCGAAACAGGGACAGGAGAACACCGGGGAGCTGTTTTTT.

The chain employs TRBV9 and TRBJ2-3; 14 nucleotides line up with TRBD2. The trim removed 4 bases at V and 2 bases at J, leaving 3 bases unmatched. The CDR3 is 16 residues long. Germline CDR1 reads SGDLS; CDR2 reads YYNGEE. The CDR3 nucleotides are TGTGCCAGCAGCCGACTAGCGGGGGGGTTCACAGATACGCAGTATTTT. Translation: CASSRLAGGFTDTQYF.

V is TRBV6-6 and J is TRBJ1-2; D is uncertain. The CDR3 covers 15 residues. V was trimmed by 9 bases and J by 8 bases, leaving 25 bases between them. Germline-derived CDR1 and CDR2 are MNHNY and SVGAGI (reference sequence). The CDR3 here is CASHISRQPLFGYTF. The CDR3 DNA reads TGTGCCAGTCACATATCCAGGCAGCCTTTATTCGGCTACACCTTC.

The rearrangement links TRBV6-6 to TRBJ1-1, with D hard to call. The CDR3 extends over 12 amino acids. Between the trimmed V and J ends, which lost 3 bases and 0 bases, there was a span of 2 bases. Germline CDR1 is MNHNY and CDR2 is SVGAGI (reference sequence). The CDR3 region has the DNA TGTGCCAGCAGTTATATGAACACTGAAGCTTTCTTT. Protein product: CASSYMNTEAFF.

This chain's CDR3 is CASSSQGPEQYF. The CDR3 nucleotides are TGTGCCAGTAGTTCTCAGGGGCCCGAGCAGTACTTC. The chain combines TRBV19 with TRBJ2-7; a possible D gene is TRBD1 (6 bases). V was trimmed by 5 bases and J by 6 bases, leaving 11 bases between them. The germline gives CDR1 LNHDA, CDR2 SQIVND (reference sequence). The CDR3 spans 12 residues.

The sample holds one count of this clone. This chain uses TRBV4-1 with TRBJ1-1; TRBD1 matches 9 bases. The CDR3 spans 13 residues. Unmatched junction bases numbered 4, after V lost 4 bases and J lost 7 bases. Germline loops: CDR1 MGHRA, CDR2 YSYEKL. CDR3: CASSLRTGDEAFF. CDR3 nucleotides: TGCGCCAGCAGCCTTAGGACAGGGGATGAAGCTTTCTTT.